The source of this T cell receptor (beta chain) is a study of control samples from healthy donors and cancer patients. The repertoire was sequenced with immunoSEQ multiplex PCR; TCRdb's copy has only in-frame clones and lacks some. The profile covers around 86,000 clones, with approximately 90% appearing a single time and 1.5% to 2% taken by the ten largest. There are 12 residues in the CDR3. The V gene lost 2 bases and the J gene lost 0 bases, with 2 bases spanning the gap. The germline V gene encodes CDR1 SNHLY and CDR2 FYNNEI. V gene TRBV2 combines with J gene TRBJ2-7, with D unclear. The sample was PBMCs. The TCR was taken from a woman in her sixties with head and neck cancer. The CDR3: CASSETSYEQYF. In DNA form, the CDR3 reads TGTGCCAGCAGTGAAACCTCCTACGAGCAGTACTTC. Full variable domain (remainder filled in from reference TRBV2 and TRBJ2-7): EPEVTQTPSHQVTQMGQEVILRCVPISNHLYFYWYRQILGQKVEFLVSFYNNEISEKSEIFDDQFSVERPDGSNFTLKIRSTKLEDSAMYFCASSETSYEQYFGPGTRLTVT.